The T cell receptor (beta chain) described here comes from a study of blood T cell repertoires in COVID-19. Study-level information: T cells, B-cell-depleted T cells, or PBMCs provided the cDNA or gDNA that served as material.

Generated by immunoSEQ multiplex PCR, the TCRdb table keeps only in-frame clones and is missing some. The sample lists a few hundred thousand clones; about 86% were seen once. The CDR3 consists of 14 residues. From germline, CDR1 is MNHEY and CDR2 SMNVEV (reference sequence). Trimming removed 2 bases at V and 6 bases at J, with 11 bases between. Sequencing was done on a sample of PBMCs or T cells enriched from blood (not recorded which). The origin of this receptor is a woman between 50 and 59 years old with acute COVID-19. The chain uses TRBV27 and TRBJ1-5; tentatively, D is TRBD1 (6 bases). The CDR3 coding sequence is TGTGCCAGCAGTTTACAGGGGTCGGTTCAGCCCCAGCATTTT. Its protein is CASSLQGSVQPQHF.